One sample yielded the 22 T cell receptor beta chains listed below, sequenced in a study of T cell repertoires in enteric fever (dated by TCRdb to between 2017 and 2018). Data came from an Illumina MiSeq. TCRdb passed the public sequencing reads through fastp at Q25 and MiXCR, retaining productive beta sequences. All rows with the same CDR3 protein become a single entry with the most common DNA and genes. Here the sample has 1,500 to 2,000 distinct CDR3 sequences; about a third occur a single time. The top ten clonotypes cover about a sixth of the sample. Material: CCR7- CD38- CD4+ T cells from PBMCs. The receptors come from a human donor with Salmonella enteric fever, either typhoid or paratyphoid (not recorded which).

This clonotype is termed medium-sized. The CDR3 loop is CASSVGAVTAYEQYF. The DNA for the CDR3 is TGTGCCAGCAGCGTAGGCGCGGTCACAGCCTACGAGCAGTACTTC. This chain joins TRBV9 and TRBJ2-7; D not certain. Trimming took off 0 bases at V and 2 bases at J, with 12 bases between the two ends. The CDR3 is 15 residues long. Germline values: CDR1 SGDLS, CDR2 YYNGEE.

The CDR3 sequence: CASSSLQTGTTNYGYTF. In nucleotides, the CDR3 is TGTGCCAGCAGCTCCCTTCAGACAGGAACCACTAACTATGGCTACACCTTC. The V gene is TRBV5-6, the J gene TRBJ1-2; D is perhaps TRBD1 (6 bases). The CDR3 has 17 amino acids. The V gene lost 3 bases and the J gene lost 0 bases, with 18 bases spanning the gap. Germline CDR1 and CDR2: SGHDT and YYEEEE.

Concerning this clonotype: Since a much larger clone is just one base distant, this may be a read error. This chain links TRBV5-1 with TRBJ2-7, with D tentatively TRBD1 or TRBD2 (6 bases each). This CDR3 contains 16 residues. Deletions cut 3 bases from V and 5 bases from J, with 21 bases between. The germline gives CDR1 SGHRS, CDR2 YFSETQ. The CDR3 nucleotides read TGCGCCAGCAGCTGGGGACTGGGACATGGAACGAACGAGCAGTACTTC. Protein sequence: CASSWGLGHGTNEQYF.

Sample share makes this clonotype large. V usage is TRBV5-1 and J usage is TRBJ2-1, with TRBD2 as a possible D gene (6 bases). Per germline, CDR1 SGHRS and CDR2 YFSETQ. Trimming cost V 1 base and J 8 bases, with 13 bases left between them. There are 14 residues in the CDR3. The CDR3 reads CASSLMGLADEQFF. The CDR3 DNA reads TGCGCCAGCAGCTTGATGGGACTTGCCGATGAGCAGTTCTTC.

This clonotype is labeled as large. The chain combines TRBV6-5 with TRBJ2-2; D may match TRBD1 or TRBD2 (6 bases each). With 1 base removed from V and 6 bases from J, the gap between germline ends came to 15 bases. CDR1 MNHEY and CDR2 SVGAGI come from the germline V gene. This CDR3 is 16 amino acids long. The CDR3 DNA reads TGTGCCAGCAGTTACTACCTGACTAGACAGGCCGGGGAGCTGTTTTTT. It is translated as CASSYYLTRQAGELFF.

This clonotype was seen just once. Compared with germline, one end of the junction differs, possibly owing to a read error. The V and J genes are TRBV7-9 and TRBJ2-1, with D hard to call. Germline V gene sequence: CDR1 SEHNR, CDR2 FQNEAQ (reference sequence). The CDR3 totals 15 residues. The CDR3 DNA reads TGCGCCAGCAGCTTGGATAGAAGCTCCTACAATGAGCAGTTCTTC. Its translation: CASSLDRSSYNEQFF.

The V gene is TRBV5-1, the J gene TRBJ2-1, with 8 bases matching TRBD2. CDR1 and CDR2 (germline): SGHRS, YFSETQ. Unmatched junction bases numbered 7, after V lost 7 bases and J lost 4 bases. This CDR3 is 14 amino acids long. CDR3 amino acids: CASQLAETYNEQFF. In DNA form, the CDR3 reads TGCGCCAGCCAACTAGCGGAGACATACAATGAGCAGTTCTTC.

The V and J genes are TRBV5-1 and TRBJ2-2, with unresolved D. V shed 0 bases and J shed 9 bases, with 6 bases lying between them. The CDR3 sequence is 12 residues long. Per the germline V gene, CDR1 is SGHRS and CDR2 is YFSETQ. CDR3 loop: CASSLEFRELFF. The CDR3 nucleotides are TGCGCCAGCAGCTTGGAATTCCGGGAGCTGTTTTTT.

The rearrangement joins TRBV5-1 to TRBJ2-5; D gene ambiguous. The germline CDR1 and CDR2 sequences are SGHRS and YFSETQ. V lost 0 bases and J lost 4, with 4 bases in between. The CDR3 consists of 12 residues. CDR3 protein: CASSLALETQYF. The CDR3 DNA sequence: TGCGCCAGCAGCTTGGCCTTAGAGACCCAGTACTTC.

Sample share makes this clonotype medium-sized. This chain links TRBV5-1 with TRBJ2-1; D is ambiguous. CDR3 length equals 15 residues. V gave up 3 bases and J gave up 2 bases, with 12 bases separating them. Germline loops: CDR1 SGHRS, CDR2 YFSETQ. CDR3 region: CASSSAPGTYNEQFF. CDR3 sequence (DNA): TGCGCCAGCAGCTCGGCCCCTGGGACCTACAATGAGCAGTTCTTC. The whole variable domain, filled in from reference TRBV5-1 and TRBJ2-1, reads KAGVTQTPRYLIKTRGQQVTLSCSPISGHRSVSWYQQTPGQGLQFLFEYFSETQRNKGNFPGRFSGRQFSNSRSEMNVSTLELGDSALYLCASSSAPGTYNEQFFGPGTRLTVL.

This clonotype was detected only a few times. This chain joins TRBV10-3 and TRBJ1-1, with TRBD1 identical over 9 bases. The ends lost 6 bases at V and 8 bases at J; junction bases unmatched: 10. Germline V gene sequence: CDR1 ENHRY, CDR2 SYGVKD. This CDR3 has 14 residues. The CDR3 sequence: CAIREPTGGAEAFF. The CDR3 DNA reads as TGTGCCATCAGGGAACCCACAGGGGGCGCGGAAGCTTTCTTT.

CDR3 sequence: CASSFAPRGGGTEAFF. DNA for the CDR3: TGTGCCAGCAGCTTCGCCCCTCGGGGAGGGGGGACTGAAGCTTTCTTT. This sequence joins TRBV7-2 and TRBJ1-1; weak D call: TRBD1 (6 bases). The CDR3 spans 16 residues. Germline CDR1 is SGHTA and CDR2 is FQGNSA. The germline V and J ends were trimmed by 3 bases and 5 bases, with 19 bases remaining between them.

This clonotype was seen only a few times. V gene TRBV5-1 combines with J gene TRBJ2-1; no definite D call. Germline values: CDR1 SGHRS, CDR2 YFSETQ. V was trimmed by 0 bases and J by 3 bases, leaving 7 bases between them. The CDR3 extends over 14 amino acids. The CDR3 spells CASSLGQRYNEQFF. The CDR3 coding sequence is TGCGCCAGCAGCTTGGGGCAACGCTACAATGAGCAGTTCTTC.

This clonotype is labeled as hyperexpanded (1% or more). The chain is built from TRBV7-2 and TRBJ2-5; 9 nucleotides agree with TRBD2. Per germline, CDR1 SGHTA and CDR2 FQGNSA. The CDR3 runs to 16 residues. Germline trimming cut 5 bases from V and 5 bases from J; bases unmatched to any gene: 12. The CDR3 DNA follows: TGTGCCAGCAGCGGAAAATTAGCGGGAGTCCGGGAGACCCAGTACTTC. This encodes CASSGKLAGVRETQYF.

V and J are TRBV27 and TRBJ2-7; the D is unclear. The CDR3 sequence is 16 residues long. Trimming cost V 2 bases and J 1 base, with 15 bases left between them. Germline values: CDR1 MNHEY, CDR2 SMNVEV (reference sequence). The CDR3 DNA follows: TGTGCCAGCAGTTTAGCCTCAATGGGTGGTTCCTACGAGCAGTACTTC. Translation gives CASSLASMGGSYEQYF.

The V call is TRBV5-1, the J call TRBJ1-4, with a possible D match to TRBD1 (5 bases). The CDR3 length is 16 residues. V was pared by 1 base and J by 5 bases, with 15 bases between. Germline V gene sequence: CDR1 SGHRS, CDR2 YFSETQ. In DNA, the CDR3 is TGCGCCAGCAGCTTGTTGCAAGGGACCGAGAATGAAAAACTGTTTTTT. Translation: CASSLLQGTENEKLFF.

The V call is TRBV7-9, the J call TRBJ1-4, with 9 bases identical to TRBD1. Per the germline V gene, CDR1 is SEHNR and CDR2 is FQNEAQ (reference sequence). The CDR3 covers 16 residues. J was trimmed by 0 bases and V by 4 bases; bases with no gene match: 3. The CDR3 here is CASSSGQGSTNEKLFF. CDR3 DNA: TGTGCCAGCAGCTCAGGACAGGGGTCAACTAATGAAAAACTGTTTTTT.

The chain joins TRBV7-2 to TRBJ1-2, with 11 bases fitting TRBD1. The trim removed 2 bases at V and 2 bases at J, leaving 7 bases unmatched. Germline V gives CDR1 SGHTA, CDR2 FQGNSA. CDR3 length: 17 amino acids. The CDR3 DNA reads TGTGCCAGCAGCTTAAGAGGGACAGGGGGGCCCAACTATGGCTACACCTTC. It is translated as CASSLRGTGGPNYGYTF.

The chain is built from TRBV27 and TRBJ1-6; maybe TRBD1 (5 bases). V dropped 3 bases and J dropped 8 bases, with 14 bases sitting between them. This CDR3 has 15 residues. Germline CDR1 MNHEY, CDR2 SMNVEV (reference sequence). Here the CDR3 DNA reads TGTGCCAGCAGTTTCTCCGGGAGGGGTTATTCACCCCTCCACTTT. This encodes CASSFSGRGYSPLHF.

This clonotype showed up just a few times. The gene calls are TRBV5-1 and TRBJ1-1; 7 bases match TRBD1. This CDR3 comprises 13 residues. Unmatched junction bases numbered 4, after V lost 4 bases and J lost 4 bases. The germline gives CDR1 SGHRS, CDR2 YFSETQ. This CDR3 reads CASSRQGRTEAFF. Written as DNA, the CDR3 is TGCGCCAGCAGCCGACAGGGACGCACTGAAGCTTTCTTT.

Sample share makes this clonotype medium-sized. The chain links TRBV10-2 to TRBJ2-3, with no clear D. This CDR3 spans 15 amino acids. V lost 0 bases and J lost 0, with 7 bases in between. The germline gives CDR1 WSHSY, CDR2 SAAADI. Written as DNA, the CDR3 is TGCGCCAGCAGTGAGTCGGCAACAAGCACAGATACGCAGTATTTT. Amino acid sequence: CASSESATSTDTQYF.

For the CDR3, the DNA is TGTGCCAGCAGCCGGGACAGGGGAAAGTATAGCAATCAGCCCCAGCATTTT. Translating it yields CASSRDRGKYSNQPQHF. The chain carries TRBV7-4 and TRBJ1-5; 10 nucleotides align to TRBD1. Unmatched junction bases numbered 7, after V lost 5 bases and J lost 0 bases. CDR1 and CDR2 from the germline V gene are SGHVT and SQSDAQ. The CDR3 has 17 residues. The variable domain in full, completed from reference TRBV7-4 and TRBJ1-5, reads GAGVSQSPRYKVAKRGRDVALRCDSISGHVTLYWYRQTLGQGSEVLTYSQSDAQRDKSGRPSGRFSAERPERSVSTLKIQRTEQGDSAVYLCASSRDRGKYSNQPQHFGDGTRLSIL.